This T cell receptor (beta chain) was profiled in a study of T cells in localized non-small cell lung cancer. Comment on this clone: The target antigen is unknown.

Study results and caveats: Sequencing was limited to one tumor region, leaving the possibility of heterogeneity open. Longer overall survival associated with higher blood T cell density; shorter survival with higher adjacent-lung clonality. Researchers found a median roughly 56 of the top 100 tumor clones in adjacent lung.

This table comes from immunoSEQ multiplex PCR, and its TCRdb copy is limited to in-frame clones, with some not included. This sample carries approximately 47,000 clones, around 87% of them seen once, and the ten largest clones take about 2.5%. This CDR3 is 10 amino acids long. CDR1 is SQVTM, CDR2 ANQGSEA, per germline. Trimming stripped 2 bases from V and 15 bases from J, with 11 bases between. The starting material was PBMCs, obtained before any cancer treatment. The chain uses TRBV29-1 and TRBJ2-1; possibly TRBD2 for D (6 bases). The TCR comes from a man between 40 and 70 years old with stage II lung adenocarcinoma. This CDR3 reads CSVERGSTFF. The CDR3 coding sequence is TGCAGCGTTGAACGGGGGTCTACGTTCTTC.